This T cell receptor beta chain emerged from a study of Ad26.COV2.S vaccination and SARS-CoV-2 variants. The repertoire was sequenced with immunoSEQ multiplex PCR; TCRdb's copy has only in-frame clones and lacks some. The sample has 500,000 or so clones, 75% to 90% seen once; the top ten hold around 2.6%. Study findings and constraints: The study found similar non-spike TCR breadth in vaccine and placebo recipients. Vaccine recipients surpassed placebo recipients in spike-specific TCR breadth.

As for this clone: Antigen specificity is unknown.

The treatment: 19 received Ad26.COV2.S at low or high dose, single or two shots; five or six received placebo; per-sample allocation not given. Samples came from day 63 after the first vaccine or placebo injection. In Boston, an adult donor aged 18-55 years took part. This material consisted of peripheral blood, taken in a trial of Ad26.COV2.S vaccine versus placebo. This sequence originates from a person between 18 and 59 years old who received the Ad26.COV2.S COVID-19 vaccine or a placebo.

Here the CDR3 reads CASSFRLSTDTQYF. The CDR3 nucleotides are TGTGCCAGCAGCTTCCGGTTAAGCACAGATACGCAGTATTTT. The V call is TRBV11-3, the J call TRBJ2-3, with no clear D. The CDR3 contains 14 residues. The germline V and J ends were trimmed by 3 bases and 0 bases, with 7 bases remaining between them. Germline V gene data show CDR1 as SGHNT and CDR2 as YENEEA.